This T cell receptor (beta chain) was captured by sequencing in a study of T cells in Graves' hyperthyroidism and ophthalmopathy. This clonotype was found many times. The ends were cut back, 2 bases at V and 5 bases at J, with 5 bases in the middle. Germline-derived CDR1 and CDR2 are SGHAT and FQNNGV. The CDR3 has 12 amino acids. What was amplified from RNA transcripts were TCR beta CDR3 regions. The TCR CDR3 first-round RT-PCR relied on the HTBI primer set. TCRdb re-called the multiplex PCR reads with MiXCR, one entry per CDR3 protein. The sample lists about 480,000 distinct CDR3 sequences, approximately 15% occurring once.

The TCR sequence derives from a woman under 30 with Graves' hyperthyroidism. V is TRBV11-2 and J is TRBJ2-3; D is undetermined. Sample: blood. CDR3 nucleotide sequence: TGTGCCAGCAGCTTAACGGGAGATACGCAGTATTTT. This encodes CASSLTGDTQYF.